This TCR beta chain came from a study of graft-versus-host responses after intestinal transplantation. Study results and limitations: Graft-donor T cell macrochimerism in patients accompanied high graft-versus-host to host-versus-graft clonal ratios in allografts.

This CDR3 comprises 15 residues. Trimming shortened V by 2 bases and J by 2 bases, and 10 bases separated the two germline ends. Germline loops: CDR1 SGHTA, CDR2 FQGNSA. TCRdb's copy holds only in-frame clones and misses some; the assay was immunoSEQ multiplex PCR. Of fewer than 100,000 clones listed, approximately 85% are singletons. In the case of this clone: Its cognate antigen is unknown.

This chain uses TRBV7-2 with TRBJ1-3; the D gene is possibly TRBD1 (5 bases). The sample was PBMCs, taken 255 days after intestinal transplant. The sequence was collected from a human patient who received an intestinal transplant, so some T cells may come from the graft donor. CDR3 nucleotides: TGTGCCAGCAGCTTATCCCCAGGGACTGGAAACACCATATATTTT. Translation gives CASSLSPGTGNTIYF.